A single sample gave rise to the 25 T cell receptor beta chains below, sequenced in a study of OX40 agonist ivuxolimab in advanced cancers. Repertoires were generated with immunoSEQ multiplex PCR, while TCRdb's copy carries only in-frame clones and drops some. The table includes under 55,000 clones, approximately 88% detected once. This specimen was CD4+ or CD8+ T cells sorted from blood, taken in a trial of the OX40 agonist ivuxolimab. The receptors were gathered from an adult with an advanced solid tumor such as melanoma, head and neck, liver or kidney cancer.

V and J are TRBV12-5 and TRBJ1-1, with TRBD1 matching 7 bases. CDR1 and CDR2 (germline): LGHNT, FRNRAP. The CDR3 extends over 11 amino acids. The ends lost 4 bases at V and 10 bases at J; junction bases unmatched: 3. The CDR3 coding sequence is TGTGCTAGTGGTTCGGAGGGGGCAGCTTTCTTT. Its protein product is CASGSEGAAFF.

This clone was seen just once. The chain has TRBV7-2 and TRBJ2-2; D gene unclear. Trimming stripped 5 bases from V and 6 bases from J, with 16 bases between. This CDR3 has 15 amino acids. Germline assignment: CDR1 SGHTA and CDR2 FQGNSA. The CDR3 is CASSPRRVAAGELFF. CDR3 in DNA: TGTGCCAGCAGCCCGAGAAGGGTGGCGGCCGGGGAGCTGTTTTTT.

This chain connects TRBV29-1 to TRBJ2-3; TRBD2 aligns across 13 bases. J was trimmed by 4 bases and V by 6 bases; bases with no gene match: 1. Germline V lookup: CDR1 SQVTM, CDR2 ANQGSEA. This CDR3 region has 13 residues. The DNA of the CDR3 is TGCAGCGTAGGACTAGCGGGAGCAGATACGCAGTATTTT. Its translation: CSVGLAGADTQYF.

For the CDR3, the DNA is TGTGCCAGCAGCTCCGCCCCCGGGCTGTTTTTT. Translating it yields CASSSAPGLFF. The chain joins TRBV7-2 to TRBJ2-2; D uncertain. The germline CDR1 and CDR2 sequences are SGHTA and FQGNSA. V lost 4 bases to trimming and J lost 13 bases, with 10 bases between them. CDR3 length: 11 residues.

The chain joins TRBV7-2 to TRBJ2-1; 11 bases agree with TRBD2. J lost 0 bases, V lost 5 bases, and 9 bases had no gene match. The CDR3 consists of 18 residues. CDR1 and CDR2 from the germline V gene are SGHTA and FQGNSA. CDR3 in DNA: TGTGCCAGCAGCCCAAACCGACTAGCGGGGAGCTCCTACAATGAGCAGTTCTTC. Protein product: CASSPNRLAGSSYNEQFF.

V gene TRBV2 combines with J gene TRBJ1-1, with D unclear. CDR3 length equals 15 residues. Germline values: CDR1 SNHLY, CDR2 FYNNEI. V was cut by 1 base and J by 2 bases, with 11 bases left in between. The CDR3 DNA follows: TGTGCCAGCAGTGAAGGGAGCAGATTAAACACTGAAGCTTTCTTT. It codes for CASSEGSRLNTEAFF.

This sequence joins TRBV28 and TRBJ2-5; perhaps TRBD2 as D (6 bases). V was clipped by 5 bases and J by 5 bases, with 15 bases between them. The CDR3 is made up of 14 amino acids. Germline CDR1 reads MDHEN; CDR2 reads SYDVKM. CDR3 region: CASSLSGVPETQYF. The CDR3 DNA reads TGTGCCAGCAGTCTGTCGGGGGTTCCGGAGACCCAGTACTTC.

The count of this clone is one. The chain is built from TRBV30 and TRBJ2-1, with 7 bases that match TRBD2. Germline lookup yields CDR1 GTSNPN and CDR2 SVGIG (reference sequence). Germline trimming cut 2 bases from V and 10 bases from J; bases unmatched to any gene: 11. The CDR3 is made up of 14 amino acids. This chain's CDR3 is CAWSSLAMGGEQFF. The CDR3 DNA reads TGTGCCTGGAGTTCACTAGCGATGGGAGGGGAGCAGTTCTTC.

This chain links TRBV2 with TRBJ1-1, with 7 nucleotides matching TRBD1. The V segment lost 7 bases and the J segment 1 base; nucleotides outside the gene matches: 6. This CDR3 has 14 residues. CDR1 and CDR2 from the germline V gene are SNHLY and FYNNEI. CDR3 coding DNA: TGTGCCAGCATACAGGGGATGGGGAACACTGAAGCTTTCTTT. Its translation is CASIQGMGNTEAFF.

In DNA form, the CDR3 reads TGTGCCAGCAGTGAAGCTAGGGGTCATGCAACTAATGAAAAACTGTTTTTT. Amino acids: CASSEARGHATNEKLFF. The V call is TRBV6-1, the J call TRBJ1-4, with D possibly being TRBD1 (5 bases). The germline V gene has CDR1 MNHNS and CDR2 SASEGT. The CDR3 runs to 17 residues. The V end lost 0 bases, the J end lost 0 bases, and 11 bases lay between the germline ends.

The CDR3 loop reads CASSPRLAGTNNEQFF. CDR3 sequence (DNA): TGTGCCAGCAGCCCGAGACTAGCGGGGACAAACAATGAGCAGTTCTTC. The chain couples TRBV11-2 to TRBJ2-1; 11 bases map to TRBD2. Per germline, CDR1 SGHAT and CDR2 FQNNGV. CDR3 length: 16 residues. J was trimmed by 5 bases and V by 5 bases; bases with no gene match: 8.

The J gene is TRBJ2-3, the V gene TRBV11-1, with TRBD2 matching over 9 bases. In germline, CDR1 is SGHAT, CDR2 FQDESV (reference sequence). The J segment lost 10 bases and the V segment lost 1 base, leaving 12 bases of the junction unmatched. This CDR3 is built from 16 residues. The DNA for the CDR3 is TGTGCCAGCAGCTTAGAGGCTAGCGGGGCCCAAGGAGCGCAGTATTTT. This sequence encodes CASSLEASGAQGAQYF.

The chain couples TRBV28 to TRBJ2-2, with 9 bases fitting TRBD1. V was pared by 5 bases and J by 3 bases, with 13 bases of the junction left unmatched. The germline gives CDR1 MDHEN, CDR2 SYDVKM. This CDR3 spans 18 amino acids. This chain's CDR3 is CASSPTPWTGDDTGELFF. In nucleotides, the CDR3 is TGTGCCAGCAGTCCTACTCCCTGGACAGGGGATGACACCGGGGAGCTGTTTTTT.

The genes are TRBV7-6 and TRBJ2-2, with 12 bases fitting TRBD2. The CDR3 is 16 residues long. The germline gives CDR1 SGHVS, CDR2 FNYEAQ. Germline trimming cut 5 bases from V and 4 bases from J; bases unmatched to any gene: 5. The CDR3 region is CASSLMTSGSTGELFF. CDR3 bases: TGTGCCAGCAGCCTCATGACTAGCGGGAGCACCGGGGAGCTGTTTTTT.

This rearrangement joins TRBV6-5 to TRBJ2-1; no definite D call. This CDR3 is 15 amino acids long. The ends were cut back, 0 bases at V and 3 bases at J, with 9 bases in the middle. Germline V gives CDR1 MNHEY, CDR2 SVGAGI. CDR3 loop: CASSYSSQIYNEQFF. The CDR3 DNA follows: TGTGCCAGCAGTTACTCGAGCCAGATCTACAATGAGCAGTTCTTC.

This chain uses TRBV5-4 with TRBJ1-2; a weak D match, TRBD1 (5 bases). With 0 bases removed from V and 5 bases from J, the gap between germline ends came to 5 bases. The CDR3 spans 12 residues. Germline V CDR1 and CDR2: SGHNT, YYREEE (reference sequence). The CDR3 DNA sequence: TGTGCCAGCAGCTTGGAGGGGTATGGCTACACCTTC. As protein: CASSLEGYGYTF.

This clone has a single count. The chain uses TRBV19 and TRBJ1-4, with 8 bases lining up with TRBD1. Looked up from germline, CDR1 is LNHDA and CDR2 is SQIVND (reference sequence). The CDR3 is made up of 14 amino acids. V shed 3 bases and J 9 bases; nucleotides not matched to a gene: 6. As DNA, the CDR3 is TGTGCCAGTAGTATTTCGACAGGGGCGAAAAAACTGTTTTTT. It is translated as CASSISTGAKKLFF.

The chain couples TRBV2 to TRBJ2-5, with D perhaps TRBD1 or TRBD2 (5 bases each). V shed 0 bases and J shed 5 bases, with 13 bases lying between them. Germline values: CDR1 SNHLY, CDR2 FYNNEI. This CDR3 region has 15 residues. The CDR3 here is CASSEALGARETQYF. The CDR3 nucleotides are TGTGCCAGCAGTGAAGCTCTCGGGGCCCGGGAGACCCAGTACTTC.

V gene TRBV27 combines with J gene TRBJ1-6; TRBD1 is a possible D gene (6 bases). The CDR3 runs 20 residues. Germline CDR1 is MNHEY and CDR2 is SMNVEV (reference sequence). V dropped 4 bases and J dropped 2 bases, with 24 bases sitting between them. DNA for the CDR3: TGTGCCAGCAGTTCACTCATCCGTACAGACAGGCTGACCTATAATTCACCCCTCCACTTT. Its protein product is CASSSLIRTDRLTYNSPLHF.

The chain couples TRBV4-1 to TRBJ2-1; D may match TRBD1 or TRBD2 (5 bases each). Looked up from germline, CDR1 is MGHRA and CDR2 is YSYEKL. The CDR3 length is 16 residues. V dropped 0 bases and J dropped 4 bases, with 13 bases sitting between them. CDR3 loop: CASSQERDGIYNEQFF. CDR3 bases: TGCGCCAGCAGCCAAGAACGGGACGGCATATACAATGAGCAGTTCTTC.

J is TRBJ2-3 and V is TRBV4-1; possibly TRBD2 for D (6 bases). The CDR3 runs to 15 residues. Germline assignment: CDR1 MGHRA and CDR2 YSYEKL. V gave up 1 base and J gave up 6 bases, with 14 bases separating them. CDR3 in amino acids: CASSQGLELGDTQYF. CDR3 DNA: TGCGCCAGCAGCCAAGGACTAGAATTGGGGGATACGCAGTATTTT.

Details on this clone: The junction departs from the called germline gene at one end, perhaps through a read error. This sequence joins TRBV19 and TRBJ1-1; possible D gene TRBD1, 5 bases. Germline CDR1 reads LNHDA; CDR2 reads SQIVND (reference sequence). The CDR3 runs 13 residues. The CDR3 DNA sequence: TGTGCCAGTAATATAGGGGCGAGGGCTGAAGCTTTCTTT. It yields the protein CASNIGARAEAFF.

CDR3: CASSYSHSSYEQYV. The DNA of the CDR3 is TGTGCCAGCAGTTACTCGCACAGCTCCTACGAGCAGTACGTC. The chain carries TRBV6-5 and TRBJ2-7; D not resolved. Germline V gene data show CDR1 as MNHEY and CDR2 as SVGAGI. With 0 bases removed from V and 0 bases from J, the gap between germline ends came to 6 bases. CDR3 size: 14 residues.

This chain connects TRBV10-3 to TRBJ1-3; D uncertain. V was shortened by 11 bases and J by 0 bases, with 14 bases between the two germline ends. The CDR3 contains 14 residues. The germline CDR1 and CDR2 sequences are ENHRY and SYGVKD. The CDR3 DNA is TGTGCCGCCGGACGGGGAGACTCTGGAAACACCATATATTTT. Protein product: CAAGRGDSGNTIYF.

J is TRBJ2-5 and V is TRBV4-1, with a weak D call TRBD2 (5 bases). The CDR3 totals 15 residues. CDR1 and CDR2 from the germline V gene are MGHRA and YSYEKL. V dropped 2 bases and J dropped 5 bases, with 15 bases sitting between them. In DNA form, the CDR3 reads TGCGCCAGCAGCCAACTCTCCGGGGAGTCGGAGACCCAGTACTTC. Residues: CASSQLSGESETQYF.